The clone carrying this TCR beta chain was seen once. The data are from a study of technical replicates of blood from a handful of donors. Per germline, CDR1 MDHEN and CDR2 SYDVKM. V was cut by 6 bases and J by 4 bases, with 10 bases left in between. This CDR3 region has 14 residues. Clones were read by immunoSEQ multiplex PCR, and TCRdb kept only the in-frame ones, dropping some. The repertoire holds 65,000 to 80,000 clones, 96% seen once, with roughly 0.35% in the top ten. The sequence was collected from a human donor in good health. V gene TRBV28 combines with J gene TRBJ2-6; no clear D gene. The material sequenced was T cells isolated from PBMCs. CDR3: CASRRSNGANVLTF. For the CDR3, the DNA is TGTGCCAGCAGGCGGAGTAACGGGGCCAACGTCCTGACTTTC.